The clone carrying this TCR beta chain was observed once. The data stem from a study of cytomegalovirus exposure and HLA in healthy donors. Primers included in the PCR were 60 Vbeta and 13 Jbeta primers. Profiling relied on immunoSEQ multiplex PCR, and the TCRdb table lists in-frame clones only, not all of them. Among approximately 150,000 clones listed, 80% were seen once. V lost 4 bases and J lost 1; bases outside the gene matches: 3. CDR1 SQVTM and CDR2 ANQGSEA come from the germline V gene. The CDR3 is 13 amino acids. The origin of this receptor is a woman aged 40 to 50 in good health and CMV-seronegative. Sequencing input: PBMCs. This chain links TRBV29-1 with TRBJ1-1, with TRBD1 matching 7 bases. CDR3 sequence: CSVGAGGNTEAFF. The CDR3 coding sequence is TGCAGCGTTGGTGCAGGGGGGAACACTGAAGCTTTCTTT.